These 15 T cell receptor beta chains originate from one sample sequenced in a study of blood T cells in healthy people across ages. Sample-barcoded 5' priming and a J-beta primer mix drove a second PCR of roughly 6 to 12 cycles. Each CDR3 protein is one row after TCRdb ran MiXCR on the 5' RACE reads. The sample gives more than 1.4 million distinct CDR3 sequences, roughly 40% of which show up once; around 8% is in the top ten. The sequenced sample consisted of blood. The receptors come from a woman aged 18 to 35 in good health.

The gene calls are TRBV6-1 and TRBJ2-4; 13 bases align to TRBD2. The tail of the sequence fits TRBJ2-7 better, so the J call may be wrong. Germline V gives CDR1 MNHNS, CDR2 SASEGT. The CDR3 loop spans 17 amino acids. This chain's CDR3 is CASSPGTSGASSYEQYF. Here the CDR3 DNA reads TGTGCCAGCAGCCCCGGGACTAGCGGGGCCAGCTCCTACGAGCAGTACTTC.

J is TRBJ1-1 and V is TRBV5-6; weak D call: TRBD1 (6 bases). Germline CDR1 and CDR2: SGHDT and YYEEEE. V gave up 2 bases and J gave up 7 bases, with 15 bases separating them. This CDR3 is 14 amino acids long. CDR3 nucleotides: TGTGCCAGCAGCTTTAGTGGGGGGGCGAGTGAAGCTTTCTTT. It encodes CASSFSGGASEAFF.

The table lists this clonotype with a count of one. This rearrangement joins TRBV6-5 to TRBJ2-5; 7 nucleotides line up with TRBD1. Germline CDR1 and CDR2: MNHEY and SVGAGI. With V trimmed by 6 bases and J by 6 bases, 7 bases remained unmatched. CDR3 length: 13 amino acids. Here the CDR3 DNA reads TGTGCCAGCAGGGAGACAGGGCCCAAGACCCAGTACTTC. Translation gives CASRETGPKTQYF.

V and J are TRBV6-6 and TRBJ2-3; 7 bases agree with TRBD2. Unmatched junction bases numbered 11, after V lost 4 bases and J lost 4 bases. The CDR3 has 16 amino acids. The germline CDR1 and CDR2 sequences are MNHNY and SVGAGI (reference sequence). In DNA form, the CDR3 reads TGTGCCAGCAGTTGGGTCGGACTAGTCGCCGCAGATACGCAGTATTTT. The encoded protein is CASSWVGLVAADTQYF.

This clonotype has just one count. V and J are TRBV5-1 and TRBJ2-7, with D possibly matching TRBD2 (5 bases). This CDR3 spans 15 amino acids. Deletions cut 6 bases from V and 2 bases from J, with 18 bases between. Germline V gene sequence: CDR1 SGHRS, CDR2 YFSETQ. CDR3 DNA sequence: TGCGCCAGCAACCCCACTAAGAGGGCTACCTACGAGCAGTACTTC. It specifies CASNPTKRATYEQYF.

The V call is TRBV20-1, the J call TRBJ2-3; 8 nucleotides align to TRBD2. J was trimmed by 5 bases and V by 1 base; bases with no gene match: 8. This CDR3 has 15 amino acids. CDR1 is DFQATT, CDR2 SNEGSKA, per germline (reference sequence). The chain's CDR3 is CSARGPGGPVDTQYF. In DNA, the CDR3 is TGCAGTGCTAGAGGCCCGGGAGGGCCTGTAGATACGCAGTATTTT.

There are many counts of this clonotype. The chain carries TRBV24-1 and TRBJ2-1; no firm D call. This CDR3 region has 13 residues. Germline V gene data show CDR1 as KGHDR and CDR2 as SFDVKD. V shed 0 bases and J shed 6 bases, with 5 bases lying between them. CDR3 DNA sequence: TGTGCCACCAGTGATTTGCATGCCAATGAGCAGTTCTTC. It yields the protein CATSDLHANEQFF.

The chain links TRBV7-2 to TRBJ1-5; 7 positions match TRBD1. CDR3 length: 14 amino acids. CDR1 and CDR2 (germline): SGHTA, FQGNSA. The V segment lost 1 base and the J segment 9 bases; nucleotides outside the gene matches: 6. The chain's CDR3 is CASSLGTGVRPQHF. The CDR3 region has the DNA TGTGCCAGCAGCTTAGGGACAGGCGTCAGGCCCCAGCATTTT.

The chain links TRBV11-2 to TRBJ2-7; TRBD1 matches at 8 bases. Trimming at V came to 1 base and at J to 3 bases, leaving 11 bases not matched to a gene. Germline-derived CDR1 and CDR2 are SGHAT and FQNNGV. The CDR3 consists of 17 residues. The CDR3 nucleotides read TGTGCCAGCAGCTTAGTCACAGGGGGTGGGGATAGCTACGAGCAGTACTTC. It specifies CASSLVTGGGDSYEQYF.

This clonotype showed up just a few times. In DNA, the CDR3 is TGTGCCAGCAGTTCATCGGACAACACTGAAGCTTTCTTT. Protein product: CASSSSDNTEAFF. The genes are TRBV27 and TRBJ1-1, with D unclear. The CDR3 loop spans 13 amino acids. V gave up 4 bases and J gave up 2 bases, with 8 bases separating them. The germline CDR1 and CDR2 sequences are MNHEY and SMNVEV (reference sequence).

The V and J genes are TRBV7-9 and TRBJ1-5, with TRBD1 identical over 7 bases. The CDR3 has 15 amino acids. With V trimmed by 8 bases and J by 3 bases, 10 bases remained unmatched. Germline lookup yields CDR1 SEHNR and CDR2 FQNEAQ (reference sequence). DNA for the CDR3: TGTGCCAGCCAACCACTAGACAGGGACAATCAGCCCCAGCATTTT. Residues: CASQPLDRDNQPQHF.

This clonotype was counted only a few times. The chain links TRBV6-5 to TRBJ2-3; no reliable D call. The V end lost 2 bases, the J end lost 0 bases, and 9 bases lay between the germline ends. Germline CDR1 is MNHEY and CDR2 is SVGAGI. The CDR3 contains 15 residues. The CDR3 nucleotides are TGTGCCAGCAGTTACAACAGCGCCAGCACAGATACGCAGTATTTT. Translated, it gives CASSYNSASTDTQYF.

The V gene is TRBV5-1, the J gene TRBJ2-1; 7 bases fit TRBD1. Germline-derived CDR1 and CDR2 are SGHRS and YFSETQ. The trim removed 4 bases at V and 15 bases at J, leaving 7 bases unmatched. There are 11 residues in the CDR3. CDR3 in DNA: TGCGCCAGCAGCATAGGGACAGTTCTGTTCTTC. This codes for CASSIGTVLFF. The full variable domain, its missing parts supplied by reference TRBV5-1 and TRBJ2-1, is KAGVTQTPRYLIKTRGQQVTLSCSPISGHRSVSWYQQTPGQGLQFLFEYFSETQRNKGNFPGRFSGRQFSNSRSEMNVSTLELGDSALYLCASSIGTVLFFGPGTRLTVL.

The chain joins TRBV5-1 to TRBJ2-3; TRBD1 or TRBD2 may be the D gene (5 bases each). Trimming cost V 0 bases and J 6 bases, with 11 bases left between them. The CDR3 runs 14 residues. CDR1 is SGHRS, CDR2 YFSETQ, per germline. CDR3 sequence reads: CASSLGDRQDTQYF. The CDR3 DNA is TGCGCCAGCAGCTTGGGGGACCGACAGGATACGCAGTATTTT.

This clonotype showed up just a few times. This chain connects TRBV6-2 or TRBV6-3 to TRBJ2-1, with D uncertain. V lost 5 bases and J lost 4, with 9 bases in between. The CDR3 covers 13 residues. Germline V gene lookup returns CDR1 MNHEY and CDR2 SVGEGT. The CDR3 reads CASSMDDYNEQFF. CDR3 DNA sequence: TGTGCCAGCAGTATGGACGATTACAATGAGCAGTTCTTC.